This entry concerns a single T cell receptor (beta chain). The data derive from a study of OX40 agonist ivuxolimab in advanced cancers. CDR1 is GTSNPN, CDR2 SVGIG, per germline (reference sequence). CDR3 length: 14 residues. The germline V and J ends were trimmed by 0 bases and 5 bases, with 11 bases remaining between them. Method: immunoSEQ multiplex PCR; TCRdb's copy keeps in-frame clones and lacks some. The repertoire consists of fewer than 95,000 clones, with roughly 85% occurring once and the leading ten covering approximately 0.63%. The chain couples TRBV30 to TRBJ1-5; no clear D gene. The receptor comes from an adult with an advanced solid tumor such as melanoma, head and neck, liver or kidney cancer. Sequenced material: CD4+ or CD8+ T cells sorted from blood, taken in a trial of the OX40 agonist ivuxolimab. In DNA form, the CDR3 reads TGTGCCTGGAGTGTCGGGCCCTCCGATCAGCCCCAGCATTTT. Protein sequence: CAWSVGPSDQPQHF.